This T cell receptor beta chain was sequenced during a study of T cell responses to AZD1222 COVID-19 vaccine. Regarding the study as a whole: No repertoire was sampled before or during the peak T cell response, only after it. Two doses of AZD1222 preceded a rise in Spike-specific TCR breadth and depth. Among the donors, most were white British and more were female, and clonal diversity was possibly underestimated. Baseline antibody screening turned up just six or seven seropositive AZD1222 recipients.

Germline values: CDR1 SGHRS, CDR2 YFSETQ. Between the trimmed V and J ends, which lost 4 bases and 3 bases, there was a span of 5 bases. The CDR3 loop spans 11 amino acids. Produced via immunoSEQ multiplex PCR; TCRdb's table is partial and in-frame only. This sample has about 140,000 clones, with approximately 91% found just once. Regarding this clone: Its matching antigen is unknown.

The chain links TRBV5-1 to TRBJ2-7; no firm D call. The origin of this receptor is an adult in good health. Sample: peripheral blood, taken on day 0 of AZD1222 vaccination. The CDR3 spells CASSTHYEQYF. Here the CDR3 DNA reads TGCGCCAGCAGCACGCACTACGAGCAGTACTTC.